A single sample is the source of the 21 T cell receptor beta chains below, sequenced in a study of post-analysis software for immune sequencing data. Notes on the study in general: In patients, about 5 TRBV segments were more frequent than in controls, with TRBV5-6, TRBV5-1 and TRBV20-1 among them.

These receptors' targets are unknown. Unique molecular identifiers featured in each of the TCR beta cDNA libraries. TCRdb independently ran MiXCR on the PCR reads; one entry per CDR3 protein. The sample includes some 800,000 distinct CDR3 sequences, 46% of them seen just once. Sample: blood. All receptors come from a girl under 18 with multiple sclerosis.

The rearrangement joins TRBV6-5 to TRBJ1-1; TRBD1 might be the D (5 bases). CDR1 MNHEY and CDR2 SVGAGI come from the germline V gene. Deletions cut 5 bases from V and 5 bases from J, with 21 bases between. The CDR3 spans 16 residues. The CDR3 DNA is TGTGCCAGCAGTAGGGACCCCGGGACCGGGGGGACTGAAGCTTTCTTT. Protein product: CASSRDPGTGGTEAFF.

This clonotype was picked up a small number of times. The CDR3 spells CSARDSIREGYEQYF. DNA for the CDR3: TGCAGTGCTAGAGATTCGATTCGCGAGGGCTACGAGCAGTACTTC. The genes are TRBV20-1 and TRBJ2-7, with D maybe TRBD2 (5 bases). The ends were cut back, 0 bases at V and 3 bases at J, with 15 bases in the middle. This CDR3 is 15 amino acids long. In germline, CDR1 is DFQATT, CDR2 SNEGSKA (reference sequence).

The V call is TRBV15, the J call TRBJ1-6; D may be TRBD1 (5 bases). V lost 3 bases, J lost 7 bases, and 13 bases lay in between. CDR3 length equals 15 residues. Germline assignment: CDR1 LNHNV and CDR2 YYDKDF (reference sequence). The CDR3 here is CATSSGLGQNSPLHF. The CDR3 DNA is TGTGCCACCAGCAGTGGATTGGGGCAAAATTCACCCCTCCACTTT.

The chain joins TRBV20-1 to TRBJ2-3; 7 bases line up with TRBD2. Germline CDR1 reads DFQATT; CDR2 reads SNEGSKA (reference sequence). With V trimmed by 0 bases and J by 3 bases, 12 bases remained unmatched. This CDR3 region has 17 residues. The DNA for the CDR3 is TGCAGTGCTAGAGATAGACCCATTACTAGCGCAACAGATACGCAGTATTTT. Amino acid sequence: CSARDRPITSATDTQYF.

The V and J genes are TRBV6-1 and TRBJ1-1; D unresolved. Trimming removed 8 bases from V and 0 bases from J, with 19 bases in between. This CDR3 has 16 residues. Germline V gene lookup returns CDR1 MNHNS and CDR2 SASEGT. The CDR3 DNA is TGTGCCAGCCGTGGATGGGAGGGATTTATGAACACTGAAGCTTTCTTT. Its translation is CASRGWEGFMNTEAFF.

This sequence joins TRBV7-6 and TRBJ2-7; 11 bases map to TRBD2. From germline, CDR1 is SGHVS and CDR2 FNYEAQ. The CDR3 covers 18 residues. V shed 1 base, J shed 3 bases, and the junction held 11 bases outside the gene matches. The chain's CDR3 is CASSLVGGWLAGGYEQYF. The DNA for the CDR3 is TGTGCCAGCAGCTTAGTTGGAGGATGGCTAGCGGGAGGCTACGAGCAGTACTTC.

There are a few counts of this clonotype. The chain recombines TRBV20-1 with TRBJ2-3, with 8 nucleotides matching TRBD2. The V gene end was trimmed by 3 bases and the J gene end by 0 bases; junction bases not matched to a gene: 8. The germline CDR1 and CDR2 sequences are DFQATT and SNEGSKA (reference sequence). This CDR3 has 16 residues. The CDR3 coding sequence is TGCAGTGCTAGGCGGCTAGCGGGTTATAGCACAGATACGCAGTATTTT. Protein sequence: CSARRLAGYSTDTQYF.

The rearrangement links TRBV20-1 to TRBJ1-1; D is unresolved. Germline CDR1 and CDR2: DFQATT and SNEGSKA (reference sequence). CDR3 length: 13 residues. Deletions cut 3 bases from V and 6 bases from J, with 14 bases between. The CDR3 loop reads CSASTPGPPEAFF. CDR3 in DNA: TGCAGTGCTAGTACACCCGGTCCCCCTGAAGCTTTCTTT.

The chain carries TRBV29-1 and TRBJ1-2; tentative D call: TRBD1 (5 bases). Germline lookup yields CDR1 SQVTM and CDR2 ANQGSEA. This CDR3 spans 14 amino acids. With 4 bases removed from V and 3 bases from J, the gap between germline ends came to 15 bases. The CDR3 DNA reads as TGCAGCGTTGCCCTCAGGGATTTCGACTATGGCTACACCTTC. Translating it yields CSVALRDFDYGYTF.

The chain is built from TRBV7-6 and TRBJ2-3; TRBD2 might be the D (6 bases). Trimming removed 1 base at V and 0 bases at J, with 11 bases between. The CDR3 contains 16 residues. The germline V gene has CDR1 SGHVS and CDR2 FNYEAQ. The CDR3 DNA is TGTGCCAGCAGCTTAGGAGCGGGTACTAGCACAGATACGCAGTATTTT. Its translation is CASSLGAGTSTDTQYF.

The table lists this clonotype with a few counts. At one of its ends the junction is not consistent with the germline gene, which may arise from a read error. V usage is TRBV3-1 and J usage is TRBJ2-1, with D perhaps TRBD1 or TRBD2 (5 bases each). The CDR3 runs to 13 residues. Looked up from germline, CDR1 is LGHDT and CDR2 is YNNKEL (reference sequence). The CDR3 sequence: CASSQVPGLEQFF. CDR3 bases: TGTGCCAGTAGCCAAGTTCCGGGGCTAGAGCAGTTCTTC.

In DNA form, the CDR3 reads TGTGCCAGCAGCTATACAGGGAGCTCCTACAATGAGCAGTTCTTC. It codes for CASSYTGSSYNEQFF. The genes are TRBV7-2 and TRBJ2-1; TRBD1 might be the D (6 bases). CDR3 length equals 15 residues. The germline gives CDR1 SGHTA, CDR2 FQGNSA. The V and J ends lost 4 bases and 0 bases respectively, with 10 bases between them.

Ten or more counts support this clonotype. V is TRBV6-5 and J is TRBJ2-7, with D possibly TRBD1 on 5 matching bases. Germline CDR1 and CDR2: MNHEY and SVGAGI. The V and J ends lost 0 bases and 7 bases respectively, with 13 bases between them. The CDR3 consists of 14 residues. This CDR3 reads CASSYSRTRREQYF. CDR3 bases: TGTGCCAGCAGTTACTCTCGGACACGCCGGGAGCAGTACTTC.

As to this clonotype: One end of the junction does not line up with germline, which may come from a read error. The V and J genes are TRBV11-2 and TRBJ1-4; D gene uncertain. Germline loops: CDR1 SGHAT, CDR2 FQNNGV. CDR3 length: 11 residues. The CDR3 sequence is CASTLDEKRFF. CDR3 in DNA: TGTGCCAGCACCCTGGATGAAAAACGGTTTTTT.

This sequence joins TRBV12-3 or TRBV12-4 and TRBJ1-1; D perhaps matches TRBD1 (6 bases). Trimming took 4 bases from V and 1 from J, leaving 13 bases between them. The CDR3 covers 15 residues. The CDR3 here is CASSWGGHSNTEAFF. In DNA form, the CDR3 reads TGTGCCAGCAGTTGGGGGGGACACTCGAACACTGAAGCTTTCTTT.

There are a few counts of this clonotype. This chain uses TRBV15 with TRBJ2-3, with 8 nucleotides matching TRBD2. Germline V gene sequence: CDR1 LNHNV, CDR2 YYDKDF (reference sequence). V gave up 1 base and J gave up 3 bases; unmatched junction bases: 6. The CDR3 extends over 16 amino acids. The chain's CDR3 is CATSRGPAGVTDTQYF. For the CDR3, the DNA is TGTGCCACCAGCAGAGGTCCAGCGGGAGTTACAGATACGCAGTATTTT.

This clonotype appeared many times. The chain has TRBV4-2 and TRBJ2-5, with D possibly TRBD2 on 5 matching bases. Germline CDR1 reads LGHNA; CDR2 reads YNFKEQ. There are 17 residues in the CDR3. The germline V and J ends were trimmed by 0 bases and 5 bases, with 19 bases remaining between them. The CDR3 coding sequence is TGTGCCAGCAGCCAAGATCGTGAGGTAGGAGGTGTGGAGACCCAGTACTTC. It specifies CASSQDREVGGVETQYF.

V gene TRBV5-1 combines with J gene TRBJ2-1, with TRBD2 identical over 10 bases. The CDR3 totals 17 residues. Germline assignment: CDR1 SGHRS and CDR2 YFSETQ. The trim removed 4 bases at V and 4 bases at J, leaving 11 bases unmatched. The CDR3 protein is CASSAGPEAGGYNEQFF. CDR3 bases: TGCGCCAGCAGCGCCGGACCGGAAGCGGGAGGGTACAATGAGCAGTTCTTC.

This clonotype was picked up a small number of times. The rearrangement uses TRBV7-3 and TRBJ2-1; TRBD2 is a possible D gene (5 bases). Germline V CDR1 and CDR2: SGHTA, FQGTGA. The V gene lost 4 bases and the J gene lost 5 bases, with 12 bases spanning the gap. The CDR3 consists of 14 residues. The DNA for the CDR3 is TGTGCCAGCAGCTCCGGCGGGCTTAACAATGAGCAGTTCTTC. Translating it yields CASSSGGLNNEQFF.

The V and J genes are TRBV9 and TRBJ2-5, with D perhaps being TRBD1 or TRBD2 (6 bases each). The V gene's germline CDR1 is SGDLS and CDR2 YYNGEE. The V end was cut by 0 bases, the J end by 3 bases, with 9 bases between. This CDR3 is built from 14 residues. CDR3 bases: TGTGCCAGCAGCGTAGGAGGGGGGAAAGAGACCCAGTACTTC. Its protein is CASSVGGGKETQYF.

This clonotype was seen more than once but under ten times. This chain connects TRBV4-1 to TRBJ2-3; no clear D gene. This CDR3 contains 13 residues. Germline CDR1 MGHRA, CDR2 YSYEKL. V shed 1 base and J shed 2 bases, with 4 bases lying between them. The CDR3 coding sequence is TGCGCCAGCAGCCAAGGACACACAGATACGCAGTATTTT. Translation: CASSQGHTDTQYF.